These 4 T cell receptor beta chains originate from one sample sequenced in a study of cytomegalovirus exposure and HLA in healthy donors. Amplification used 60 Vbeta primers and 13 Jbeta primers. Some clones are missing from TCRdb's copy, which holds only in-frame ones; the method was immunoSEQ multiplex PCR. The top ten hold 1.5% to 2% of the sample, which has some 150,000 clones, roughly 9.4% seen once. The sequenced material came from PBMCs. The receptors originated from a male donor in good health and CMV-seronegative.

This clone was detected only a few times. This sequence joins TRBV28 and TRBJ2-7; 7 bases are shared with TRBD2. Germline V CDR1 and CDR2: MDHEN, SYDVKM. With V trimmed by 5 bases and J by 6 bases, 16 bases remained unmatched. The CDR3 is made up of 16 amino acids. The CDR3 nucleotides are TGTGCCAGCAGTCCCTTCGGGGGAGGGATGATCGGCGAGCAGTACTTC. This translates into CASSPFGGGMIGEQYF.

This clone was seen a few times. The V and J genes are TRBV4-3 and TRBJ2-7, with D possibly TRBD2 on 5 matching bases. Trimming stripped 4 bases from V and 0 bases from J, with 13 bases between. From germline, CDR1 is LGHNA and CDR2 YSLEER. The length of the CDR3 is 15 residues. CDR3 nucleotides: TGCGCCAGCAGCCTCCCGGACTCCAGCTCCTACGAGCAGTACTTC. Its translation: CASSLPDSSSYEQYF.

This clone was counted a few times. The chain carries TRBV28 and TRBJ1-4; D not certain. V dropped 8 bases and J dropped 8 bases, with 18 bases sitting between them. Germline assignment: CDR1 MDHEN and CDR2 SYDVKM. This CDR3 has 14 amino acids. DNA for the CDR3: TGTGCCAGCGCTCCCTGGACTGGTAACGAAAAACTGTTTTTT. Translating it yields CASAPWTGNEKLFF.

The rearrangement uses TRBV5-4 and TRBJ2-5; perhaps TRBD2 as D (5 bases). The length of the CDR3 is 14 residues. The V end was cut by 0 bases, the J end by 3 bases, with 9 bases between. CDR1 is SGHNT and CDR2 is YYREEE in the germline V gene (reference sequence). The CDR3 sequence: CASSLGLKEETQYF. Written as DNA, the CDR3 is TGTGCCAGCAGCTTGGGACTAAAAGAAGAGACCCAGTACTTC.